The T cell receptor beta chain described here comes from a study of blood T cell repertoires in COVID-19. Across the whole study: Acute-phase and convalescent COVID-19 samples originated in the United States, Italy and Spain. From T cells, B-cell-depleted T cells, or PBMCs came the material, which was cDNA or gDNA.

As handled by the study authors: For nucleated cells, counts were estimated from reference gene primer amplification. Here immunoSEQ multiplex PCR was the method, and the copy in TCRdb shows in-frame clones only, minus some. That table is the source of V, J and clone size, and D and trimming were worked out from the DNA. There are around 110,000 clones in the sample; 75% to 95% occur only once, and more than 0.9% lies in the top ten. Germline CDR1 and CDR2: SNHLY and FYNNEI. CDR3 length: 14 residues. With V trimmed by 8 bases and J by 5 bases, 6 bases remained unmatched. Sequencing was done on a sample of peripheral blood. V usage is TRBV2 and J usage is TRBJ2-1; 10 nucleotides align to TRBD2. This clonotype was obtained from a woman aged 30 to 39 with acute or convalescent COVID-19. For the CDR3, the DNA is TGTGCCAGCTTCGAACTAGCGGGGAACAATGAGCAGTTCTTC. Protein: CASFELAGNNEQFF.